Presented here are 3 T cell receptor beta chains from one specimen sequenced in a study of blood T cell repertoires in COVID-19. The assay was immunoSEQ multiplex PCR, and TCRdb's table has in-frame clones only and misses some. The sample lists 130,000 to 150,000 clones, over 60% occurring once. The sequenced material came from peripheral blood. These TCRs come from a man of 80 years or more with acute or convalescent COVID-19.

The gene calls are TRBV27 and TRBJ2-1; 13 bases line up with TRBD2. Losses at the gene ends were 8 bases for V and 9 bases for J; bases not matched to a gene: 7. This CDR3 spans 14 amino acids. CDR1 is MNHEY, CDR2 SMNVEV, per germline (reference sequence). DNA of the CDR3: TGTGCCAGCGCGGGACTAGCGGGGTGGGGTGAGCAGTTCTTC. Its translation is CASAGLAGWGEQFF.

This clone was seen a handful of times. The V call is TRBV27, the J call TRBJ1-1; D is unresolved. The CDR3 loop spans 13 amino acids. Germline CDR1 is MNHEY and CDR2 is SMNVEV (reference sequence). Trimming stripped 7 bases from V and 10 bases from J, with 19 bases between. The CDR3: CASIGSVVFAAFF. The CDR3 DNA follows: TGTGCCAGCATCGGTTCGGTGGTTTTTGCAGCTTTCTTT.

This chain uses TRBV4-2 with TRBJ1-2; 8 bases fit TRBD1. The V and J ends lost 0 bases and 4 bases, in that order; junction bases with no gene match: 7. Germline CDR1 reads LGHNA; CDR2 reads YNFKEQ. The CDR3 runs 16 residues. CDR3 DNA sequence: TGTGCCAGCAGCCAAGAAGTGTCGGGACAGGTCTATGGCTACACCTTC. It specifies CASSQEVSGQVYGYTF.